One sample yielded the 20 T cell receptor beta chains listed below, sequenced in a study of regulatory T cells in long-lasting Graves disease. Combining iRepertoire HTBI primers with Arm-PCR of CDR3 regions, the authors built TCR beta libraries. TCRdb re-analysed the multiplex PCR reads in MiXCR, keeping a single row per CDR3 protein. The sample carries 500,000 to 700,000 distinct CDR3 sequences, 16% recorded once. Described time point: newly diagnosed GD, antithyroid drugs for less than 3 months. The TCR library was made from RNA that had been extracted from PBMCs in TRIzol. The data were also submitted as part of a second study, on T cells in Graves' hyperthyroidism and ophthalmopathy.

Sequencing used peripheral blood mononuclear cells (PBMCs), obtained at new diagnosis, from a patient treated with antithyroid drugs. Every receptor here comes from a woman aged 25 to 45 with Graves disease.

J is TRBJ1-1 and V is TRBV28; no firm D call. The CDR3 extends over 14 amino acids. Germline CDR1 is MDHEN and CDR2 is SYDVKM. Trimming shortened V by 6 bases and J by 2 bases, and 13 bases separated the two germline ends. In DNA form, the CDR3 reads TGTGCCAGCAGCCAAGAGCCTATAAACACTGAAGCTTTCTTT. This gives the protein CASSQEPINTEAFF.

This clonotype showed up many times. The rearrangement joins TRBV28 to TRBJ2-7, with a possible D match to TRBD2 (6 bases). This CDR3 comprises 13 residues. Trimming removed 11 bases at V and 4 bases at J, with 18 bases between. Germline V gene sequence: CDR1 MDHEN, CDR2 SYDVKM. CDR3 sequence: CAAGTRGWYEQYF. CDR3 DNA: TGTGCCGCAGGGACTCGGGGGTGGTACGAGCAGTACTTC.

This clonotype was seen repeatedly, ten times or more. CDR3 sequence (DNA): TGTGCCAGCAGCGCACTCGAGAAGGGAGAAGCTTTCTTT. Translating it yields CASSALEKGEAFF. The chain couples TRBV9 to TRBJ1-1; D unresolved. CDR1 is SGDLS, CDR2 YYNGEE, per germline. The CDR3 runs 13 residues. Trimming removed 3 bases from V and 8 bases from J, with 14 bases in between.

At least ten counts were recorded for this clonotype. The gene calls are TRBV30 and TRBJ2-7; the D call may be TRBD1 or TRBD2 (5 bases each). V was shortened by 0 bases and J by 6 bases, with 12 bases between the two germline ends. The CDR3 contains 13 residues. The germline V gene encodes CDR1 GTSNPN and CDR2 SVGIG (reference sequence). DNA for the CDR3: TGTGCCTGGAGTGTTAAGGGACGTGTCGAGCAGTACTTC. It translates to CAWSVKGRVEQYF.

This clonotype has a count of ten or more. CDR3 DNA sequence: TGTGCCAGCAGTGAAGGAGGTGAGAACACTGAAGCTTTCTTT. Translated: CASSEGGENTEAFF. This rearrangement joins TRBV6-1 to TRBJ1-1; D call uncertain. The germline V and J ends were trimmed by 1 base and 1 base, with 7 bases remaining between them. The germline CDR1 and CDR2 sequences are MNHNS and SASEGT. The CDR3 contains 14 residues.

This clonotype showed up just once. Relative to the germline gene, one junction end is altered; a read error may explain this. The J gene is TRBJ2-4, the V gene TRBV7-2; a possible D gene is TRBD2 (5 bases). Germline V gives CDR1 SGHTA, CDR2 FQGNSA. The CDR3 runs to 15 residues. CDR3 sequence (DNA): TGTGCCAGCAGCCCTGGCGGGCTAGCCAGAAACATTCAGTACTTC. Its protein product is CASSPGGLARNIQYF.

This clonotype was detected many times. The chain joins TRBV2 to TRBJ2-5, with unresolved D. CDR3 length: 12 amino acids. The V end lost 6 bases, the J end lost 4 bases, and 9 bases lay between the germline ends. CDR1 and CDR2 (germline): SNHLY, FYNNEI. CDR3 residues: CASRGGSETQYF. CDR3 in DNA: TGTGCCAGCAGGGGTGGTTCAGAGACCCAGTACTTC.

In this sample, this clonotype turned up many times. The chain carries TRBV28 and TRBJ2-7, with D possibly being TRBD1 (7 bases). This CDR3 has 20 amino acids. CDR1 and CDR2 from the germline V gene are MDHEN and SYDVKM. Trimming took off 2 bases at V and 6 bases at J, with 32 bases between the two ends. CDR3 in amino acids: CASSLPGLIQGTKLRGEQYF. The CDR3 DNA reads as TGTGCCAGCAGTTTACCTGGACTAATACAGGGGACAAAGCTACGCGGCGAGCAGTACTTC.

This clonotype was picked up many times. The CDR3 bases are TGTGCCAGCAGTGTTAGAGACAGGCTTCGGGATGAAAAACTGTTTTTT. Amino acids: CASSVRDRLRDEKLFF. V and J are TRBV2 and TRBJ1-4; the D gene is possibly TRBD1 (6 bases). The germline V gene encodes CDR1 SNHLY and CDR2 FYNNEI. Trimming stripped 4 bases from V and 6 bases from J, with 18 bases between. CDR3 length: 16 amino acids. Drawing the rest from reference TRBV2 and TRBJ1-4, the complete variable domain is EPEVTQTPSHQVTQMGQEVILRCVPISNHLYFYWYRQILGQKVEFLVSFYNNEISEKSEIFDDQFSVERPDGSNFTLKIRSTKLEDSAMYFCASSVRDRLRDEKLFFGSGTQLSVL.

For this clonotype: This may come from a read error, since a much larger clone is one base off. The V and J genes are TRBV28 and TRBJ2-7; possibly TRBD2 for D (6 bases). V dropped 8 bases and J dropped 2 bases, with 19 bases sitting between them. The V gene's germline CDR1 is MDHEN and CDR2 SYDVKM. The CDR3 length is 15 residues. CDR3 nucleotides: TGTGCCAGCGGGGGAGGACGATCAAGCGCCTACGAGCAGTACTTC. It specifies CASGGGRSSAYEQYF.

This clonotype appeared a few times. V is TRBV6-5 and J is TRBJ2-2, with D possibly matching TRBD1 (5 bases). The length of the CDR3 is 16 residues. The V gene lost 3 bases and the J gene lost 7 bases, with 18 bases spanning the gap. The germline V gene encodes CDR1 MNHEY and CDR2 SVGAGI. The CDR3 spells CASSYSRASLVGELFF. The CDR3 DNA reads TGTGCCAGCAGTTATTCCAGGGCTTCGCTAGTCGGGGAGCTGTTTTTT.

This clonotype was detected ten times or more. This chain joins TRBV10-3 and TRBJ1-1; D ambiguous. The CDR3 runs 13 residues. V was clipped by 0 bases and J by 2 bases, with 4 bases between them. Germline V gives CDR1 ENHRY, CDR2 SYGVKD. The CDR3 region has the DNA TGTGCCATCAGTGAGTCTCGAAACACTGAAGCTTTCTTT. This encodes CAISESRNTEAFF.

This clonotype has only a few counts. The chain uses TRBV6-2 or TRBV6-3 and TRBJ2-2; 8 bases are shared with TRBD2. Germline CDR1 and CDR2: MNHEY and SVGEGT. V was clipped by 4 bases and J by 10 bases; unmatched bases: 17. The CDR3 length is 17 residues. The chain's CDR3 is CASSSPAGTRLSEELFF. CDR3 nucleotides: TGTGCCAGCAGTTCCCCCGCCGGGACTAGGCTTTCCGAGGAGCTGTTTTTT.

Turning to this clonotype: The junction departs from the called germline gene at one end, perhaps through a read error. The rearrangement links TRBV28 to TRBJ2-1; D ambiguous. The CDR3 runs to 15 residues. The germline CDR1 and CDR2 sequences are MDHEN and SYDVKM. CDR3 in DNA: TGTGCCAGCAGTTTATGGTTGGGCTCCTACAATGGGCAGTTCTTC. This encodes CASSLWLGSYNGQFF.

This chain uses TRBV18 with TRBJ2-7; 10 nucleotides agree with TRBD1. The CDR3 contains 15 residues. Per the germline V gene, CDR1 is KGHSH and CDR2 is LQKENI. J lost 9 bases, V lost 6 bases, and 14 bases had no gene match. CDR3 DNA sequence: TGTGCCAGCTCGCAGGAATCCGGGACAGGGGTAGGGCAGTACTTC. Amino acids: CASSQESGTGVGQYF.

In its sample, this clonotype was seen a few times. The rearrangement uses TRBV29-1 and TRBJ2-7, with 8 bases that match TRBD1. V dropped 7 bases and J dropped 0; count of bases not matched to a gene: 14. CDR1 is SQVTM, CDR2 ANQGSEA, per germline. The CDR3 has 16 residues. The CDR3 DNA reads TGCAGCGCTACAGGGGGAGTTCACGGCAGCTCCTACGAGCAGTACTTC. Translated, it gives CSATGGVHGSSYEQYF.

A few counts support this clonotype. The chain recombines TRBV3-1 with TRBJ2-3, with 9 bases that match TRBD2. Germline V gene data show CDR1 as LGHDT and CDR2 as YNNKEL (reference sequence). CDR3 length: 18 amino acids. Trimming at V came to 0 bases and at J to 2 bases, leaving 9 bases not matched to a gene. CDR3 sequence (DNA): TGTGCCAGCAGCCAAGAGGCGTTGCTAGCGGGATACACAGATACGCAGTATTTT. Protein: CASSQEALLAGYTDTQYF.

The CDR3: CASSADRVGFTEAFF. CDR3 bases: TGTGCCAGCAGTGCGGACAGGGTAGGGTTTACTGAAGCTTTCTTT. This chain links TRBV12-3 or TRBV12-4 with TRBJ1-1; 8 bases fit TRBD1. CDR3 size: 15 residues. J gave up 5 bases and V 5 bases, and 10 bases lay outside the gene matches.

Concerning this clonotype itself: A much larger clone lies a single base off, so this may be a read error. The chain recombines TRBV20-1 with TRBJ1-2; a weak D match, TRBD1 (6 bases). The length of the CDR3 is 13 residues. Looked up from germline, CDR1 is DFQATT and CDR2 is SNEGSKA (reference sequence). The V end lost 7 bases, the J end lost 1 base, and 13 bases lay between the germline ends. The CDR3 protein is CSVSEQGNYGYTF. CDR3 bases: TGCAGTGTTAGCGAACAGGGTAACTATGGCTACACCTTC.

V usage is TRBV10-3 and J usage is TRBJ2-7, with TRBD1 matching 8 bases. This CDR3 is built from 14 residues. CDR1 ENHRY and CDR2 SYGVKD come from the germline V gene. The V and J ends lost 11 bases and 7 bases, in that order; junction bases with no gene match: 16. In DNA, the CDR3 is TGTGCCTCCGACGACAGGGGTGGGCTGGAAGAGCAGTACTTC. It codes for CASDDRGGLEEQYF.